Here is one T cell receptor beta chain with its context. This sample was taken from a study of blood T cell repertoires in COVID-19. Study summary: Both acute and convalescent COVID-19 samples were obtained from the United States, Italy and Spain. PBMCs, B-cell-depleted T cells, or T cells provided the cDNA or gDNA that made up the material.

Trimming shortened V by 0 bases and J by 4 bases, and 2 bases separated the two germline ends. CDR3 length: 12 amino acids. CDR1 and CDR2 (germline): WSHSY, SAAADI. Two negative PCRs, clearance, or symptom resolution had been documented for recovered Cohort 3 donors. Per the authors' pipeline: Scientists estimated how many nucleated cells there were by amplifying reference gene primers. Generated by immunoSEQ multiplex PCR, the TCRdb table keeps only in-frame clones and is missing some. V and J calls and clone size follow that table, whereas D and trimming were derived from the DNA. The repertoire holds 150,000 to 200,000 clones, with around 90% as singletons.

Specimen: PBMCs or T cells enriched from blood (not recorded which). The clonotype comes from a woman aged 25 to 39 who had recovered from COVID-19. The gene calls are TRBV10-2 and TRBJ2-3, with D uncertain. CDR3 DNA sequence: TGCGCCAGCAGTGAGTCCGCAGATACGCAGTATTTT. Protein sequence: CASSESADTQYF.